Each of the 6 T cell receptor beta chains below was sequenced from the same sample in a study of T-cell reconstitution after alpha-beta-depleted transplantation in children. A TCRbeta library incorporating unique molecular identifiers was prepared. TCRdb analysed the PCR reads with MiXCR anew, one entry per CDR3 protein. The data contain about 980,000 distinct CDR3 sequences, about 26% of them singletons. The sample consisted of PBMCs, mostly from graft donor cells, taken 360 days after TCRalphabeta/CD19-depleted stem cell transplant. The source is a boy less than two years old who had a stem cell transplant for SCID, so the T cells may come from the graft donor.

This clonotype was found a few times. The rearrangement uses TRBV20-1 and TRBJ1-5; TRBD1 agrees at 7 bases. Germline CDR1 reads DFQATT; CDR2 reads SNEGSKA (reference sequence). Unmatched junction bases numbered 3, after V lost 6 bases and J lost 1 base. The CDR3 extends over 13 amino acids. Written as DNA, the CDR3 is TGCAGTGCGGAGGGACAGAGCAATCAGCCCCAGCATTTT. It translates to CSAEGQSNQPQHF.

The table lists this clonotype with a few counts. The V and J genes are TRBV6-5 and TRBJ1-1, with unresolved D. With 8 bases removed from V and 1 base from J, the gap between germline ends came to 17 bases. CDR1 MNHEY and CDR2 SVGAGI come from the germline V gene. CDR3 length: 15 residues. The chain's CDR3 is CASVYGGAGNTEAFF. CDR3 DNA: TGTGCCAGCGTTTATGGCGGAGCGGGGAACACTGAAGCTTTCTTT.

This chain uses TRBV5-5 with TRBJ2-1, with D tentatively TRBD1 or TRBD2 (5 bases each). With 2 bases removed from V and 7 bases from J, the gap between germline ends came to 16 bases. CDR1 and CDR2 (germline): SGHKS, YYEKEE (reference sequence). The CDR3 is made up of 15 amino acids. CDR3 DNA: TGTGCCAGCAGCTTCGGTGGGGGTAGTTTGAATGAGCAGTTCTTC. As protein: CASSFGGGSLNEQFF.

This clonotype showed up just a few times. The chain uses TRBV11-2 and TRBJ2-5; D possibly matches TRBD1 or TRBD2 (6 bases each). Germline assignment: CDR1 SGHAT and CDR2 FQNNGV. The CDR3 runs to 14 residues. Trimming took 8 bases from V and 1 from J, leaving 14 bases between them. The DNA for the CDR3 is TGTGCCAGCTCGCCGGGGGCGCCCCAAGAGACCCAGTACTTC. It yields the protein CASSPGAPQETQYF.

The genes are TRBV7-2 and TRBJ2-5, with D tentatively TRBD1 or TRBD2 (6 bases each). Trimming pared 1 base from V and 4 bases from J, leaving 13 bases between. CDR3 length: 15 residues. Germline CDR1 and CDR2: SGHTA and FQGNSA. CDR3 residues: CASSLGARGLETQYF. As DNA, the CDR3 is TGTGCCAGCAGCTTAGGGGCCCGGGGGCTAGAGACCCAGTACTTC.

The V gene is TRBV18, the J gene TRBJ2-4; D not certain. Looked up from germline, CDR1 is KGHSH and CDR2 is LQKENI. V was shortened by 3 bases and J by 4 bases, with 7 bases between the two germline ends. The CDR3 runs to 13 residues. In DNA form, the CDR3 reads TGTGCCAGCTCACCGGTACAGAAAAACATTCAGTACTTC. This translates into CASSPVQKNIQYF.